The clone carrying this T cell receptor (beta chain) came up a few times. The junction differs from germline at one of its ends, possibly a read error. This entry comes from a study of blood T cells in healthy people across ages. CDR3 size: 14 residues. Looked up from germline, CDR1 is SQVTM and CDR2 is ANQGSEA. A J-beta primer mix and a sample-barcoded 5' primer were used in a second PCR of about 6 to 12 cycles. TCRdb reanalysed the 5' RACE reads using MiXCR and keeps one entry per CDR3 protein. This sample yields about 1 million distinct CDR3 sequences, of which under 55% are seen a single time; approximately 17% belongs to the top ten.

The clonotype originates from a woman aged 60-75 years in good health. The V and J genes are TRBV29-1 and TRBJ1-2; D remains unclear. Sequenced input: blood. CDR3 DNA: TGCAGCGTCGAAGTACCGGGATTCGGCAATGGCTACACCTTC. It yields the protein CSVEVPGFGNGYTF.